A single sample gave rise to the 19 T cell receptor beta chains below, sequenced in a study of T cell responses to AZD1222 COVID-19 vaccine. Using immunoSEQ multiplex PCR, the repertoire was profiled, and TCRdb retains in-frame clones only, with some absent. The repertoire holds roughly 140,000 clones, with 90% to 95% as singletons. The sequencing here drew on peripheral blood, taken after recovery from COVID-19. These TCRs come from an adult who had recovered from COVID-19.

The V call is TRBV10-1, the J call TRBJ2-3; D unresolved. The CDR3 has 13 residues. CDR1 and CDR2 (germline): WNHNN, SYGVQD (reference sequence). V gave up 0 bases and J gave up 3 bases, with 4 bases separating them. For the CDR3, the DNA is TGCGCCAGCAGTGAGTCAGGGACAGATACGCAGTATTTT. Amino acids: CASSESGTDTQYF.

This clone was found a few times. V is TRBV10-1 and J is TRBJ2-7; 7 bases match TRBD1. Germline CDR1 reads WNHNN; CDR2 reads SYGVQD (reference sequence). V lost 10 bases, J lost 2 bases, and 8 bases stayed unmatched. CDR3 length: 13 residues. The CDR3 sequence: CATSGQTPYEQYF. The CDR3 DNA reads as TGCGCCACTTCGGGACAGACCCCCTACGAGCAGTACTTC.

The genes are TRBV19 and TRBJ1-1; the D is unclear. Germline V gene lookup returns CDR1 LNHDA and CDR2 SQIVND (reference sequence). The CDR3 runs to 13 residues. V was shortened by 9 bases and J by 1 base, with 12 bases between the two germline ends. CDR3 in amino acids: CARTFLRNTEAFF. CDR3 coding DNA: TGTGCCAGAACCTTCCTTCGGAACACTGAAGCTTTCTTT.

The genes are TRBV9 and TRBJ2-1; 9 bases map to TRBD1. This CDR3 is built from 16 residues. Germline trimming cut 4 bases from V and 3 bases from J; bases unmatched to any gene: 8. CDR1 and CDR2 (germline): SGDLS, YYNGEE. CDR3 coding DNA: TGTGCCAGCAGCTATGCCGGGACAGGGATCTACAATGAGCAGTTCTTC. Translation gives CASSYAGTGIYNEQFF.

This rearrangement joins TRBV28 to TRBJ1-2, with TRBD1 as a possible D gene (5 bases). V lost 4 bases and J lost 4, with 10 bases in between. This CDR3 has 13 residues. Germline V gives CDR1 MDHEN, CDR2 SYDVKM. The CDR3 DNA reads as TGTGCCAGCAGTTACGGACAACTCTATGGCTACACCTTC. This encodes CASSYGQLYGYTF.

The CDR3 protein is CASSVESRYYNEQFF. CDR3 nucleotide sequence: TGTGCCAGCAGCGTAGAGAGCAGGTACTACAATGAGCAGTTCTTC. The chain links TRBV9 to TRBJ2-1; D is uncertain. Germline CDR1 is SGDLS and CDR2 is YYNGEE. This CDR3 region has 15 residues. The V and J ends lost 0 bases and 3 bases respectively, with 10 bases between them.

The rearrangement uses TRBV5-4 and TRBJ2-7; D call uncertain. Trimming took off 2 bases at V and 2 bases at J, with 11 bases between the two ends. This CDR3 spans 14 amino acids. Germline CDR1 is SGHNT and CDR2 is YYREEE (reference sequence). The DNA of the CDR3 is TGTGCCAGCAGCTTTGGTTCGCCGGCCTACGAGCAGTACTTC. Translating gives CASSFGSPAYEQYF. The full variable domain, its missing parts supplied by reference TRBV5-4 and TRBJ2-7, is ETGVTQSPTHLIKTRGQQVTLRCSSQSGHNTVSWYQQALGQGPQFIFQYYREEENGRGNFPPRFSGLQFPNYSSELNVNALELDDSALYLCASSFGSPAYEQYFGPGTRLTVT.

The J gene is TRBJ2-5, the V gene TRBV2; D unresolved. The V and J ends lost 4 bases and 5 bases respectively, with 11 bases between them. The V gene's germline CDR1 is SNHLY and CDR2 FYNNEI. This CDR3 spans 13 amino acids. This CDR3 reads CASSVKNGETQYF. The CDR3 coding sequence is TGTGCCAGCAGTGTGAAGAACGGGGAGACCCAGTACTTC. Full variable domain (missing parts from reference TRBV2 and TRBJ2-5): EPEVTQTPSHQVTQMGQEVILRCVPISNHLYFYWYRQILGQKVEFLVSFYNNEISEKSEIFDDQFSVERPDGSNFTLKIRSTKLEDSAMYFCASSVKNGETQYFGPGTRLLVL.

A single count supports this clone. This chain joins TRBV27 and TRBJ1-6; D is unclear. V was cut by 0 bases and J by 0 bases, with 6 bases left in between. CDR1 is MNHEY and CDR2 is SMNVEV in the germline V gene (reference sequence). The CDR3 spans 16 residues. Here the CDR3 reads CASSLSPRSYNSPLHF. The CDR3 region has the DNA TGTGCCAGCAGTTTATCCCCCCGCTCCTATAATTCACCCCTCCACTTT.

V is TRBV6-1 and J is TRBJ2-7, with D unclear. CDR3 length: 12 amino acids. Trimming removed 1 base from V and 6 bases from J, with 7 bases in between. Germline assignment: CDR1 MNHNS and CDR2 SASEGT. CDR3 bases: TGTGCCAGCAGTGAAGTCCGAGGCGAGCAGTACTTC. This gives the protein CASSEVRGEQYF.

This rearrangement joins TRBV3-1 (or the pseudogene TRBV3-2) to TRBJ1-6; D gene uncertain. CDR3 length: 13 amino acids. Germline V gene lookup returns CDR1 LGHDT and CDR2 YNNKEL (reference sequence). The V end was cut by 1 base, the J end by 9 bases, with 7 bases between. The CDR3: CASSQVAGSPLHF. The CDR3 nucleotides read TGTGCCAGCAGCCAAGTCGCCGGTTCACCCCTCCACTTT.

The J gene is TRBJ2-7, the V gene TRBV6-5; TRBD1 matches at 7 bases. The V gene's germline CDR1 is MNHEY and CDR2 SVGAGI. V shed 6 bases and J 3 bases; nucleotides not matched to a gene: 2. CDR3 size: 12 residues. The CDR3 DNA reads as TGTGCCAGCAGGGGACAGTTCTACGAGCAGTACTTC. It specifies CASRGQFYEQYF.

The gene calls are TRBV18 and TRBJ2-2, with D hard to call. The CDR3 is 12 residues long. The V end was cut by 6 bases, the J end by 4 bases, with 6 bases between. Germline values: CDR1 KGHSH, CDR2 LQKENI. As DNA, the CDR3 is TGTGCCAGCTCCTCCGGCACCGGGGAGCTGTTTTTT. Its protein is CASSSGTGELFF.

The chain is built from TRBV28 and TRBJ1-1, with D possibly matching TRBD1 (6 bases). This CDR3 region has 13 residues. Germline V gene lookup returns CDR1 MDHEN and CDR2 SYDVKM. V lost 3 bases and J 11 bases, leaving 16 bases between the germline ends. The CDR3 region has the DNA TGTGCCAGCAGTTTCAGGGGAAGAGTTAGCGCTTTCTTT. Amino acids: CASSFRGRVSAFF.

The rearrangement links TRBV2 to TRBJ1-2; 7 positions match TRBD1. V lost 2 bases and J lost 6; bases outside the gene matches: 21. Looked up from germline, CDR1 is SNHLY and CDR2 is FYNNEI. This CDR3 region has 19 residues. This CDR3 is CASSEPEEGSARGKDGYTF. CDR3 DNA sequence: TGTGCCAGCAGTGAACCGGAGGAGGGCTCGGCCAGGGGGAAGGATGGCTACACCTTC. Complete variable domain (other parts from reference TRBV2 and TRBJ1-2): EPEVTQTPSHQVTQMGQEVILRCVPISNHLYFYWYRQILGQKVEFLVSFYNNEISEKSEIFDDQFSVERPDGSNFTLKIRSTKLEDSAMYFCASSEPEEGSARGKDGYTFGSGTRLTVV.

The rearrangement uses TRBV7-9 and TRBJ1-3; 9 bases are a match to TRBD1. Germline V lookup: CDR1 SEHNR, CDR2 FQNEAQ (reference sequence). Germline trimming cut 6 bases from V and 8 bases from J; bases unmatched to any gene: 14. This CDR3 has 16 residues. The CDR3 loop is CASSAGTGSLLDTIYF. In DNA, the CDR3 is TGTGCCAGCAGTGCCGGGACAGGGTCGCTGCTTGACACCATATATTTT.

The V and J genes are TRBV28 and TRBJ1-6; a weak D match, TRBD1 (6 bases). The ends were cut back, 6 bases at V and 8 bases at J, with 14 bases in the middle. The CDR3 has 14 residues. In germline, CDR1 is MDHEN, CDR2 SYDVKM. Written as DNA, the CDR3 is TGTGCCAGCAGAATACAGGGCATATATTCACCCCTCCACTTT. Amino acids: CASRIQGIYSPLHF.

The chain couples TRBV28 to TRBJ1-4; 7 bases align to TRBD1. Germline CDR1 reads MDHEN; CDR2 reads SYDVKM. The CDR3 contains 14 residues. Trimming cost V 6 bases and J 8 bases; bases outside gene matches: 9. CDR3 amino acids: CASSEGAPVEKLFF. For the CDR3, the DNA is TGTGCCAGCAGCGAGGGGGCGCCTGTGGAAAAACTGTTTTTT.

The rearrangement uses TRBV28 and TRBJ1-1; D possibly corresponds to TRBD1 (5 bases). CDR1 is MDHEN and CDR2 is SYDVKM in the germline V gene. The germline V and J ends were trimmed by 2 bases and 0 bases, with 7 bases remaining between them. The CDR3 runs 14 residues. The CDR3 sequence is CASSLGALNTEAFF. CDR3 nucleotides: TGTGCCAGCAGTTTAGGGGCGCTGAACACTGAAGCTTTCTTT.